The text below deals with one TCR beta chain. Its antigen is undetermined. The unexposed donors gave CD4+ T cells in 2011-2018, prior to COVID-19. The cells were cultured for about 10 days before CD4+ T cells were isolated. As cell numbers allowed, unexposed-donor CD4+ T cells faced SARS-CoV-2 S/N and four cold-coronavirus spikes. The entry originates in a study of CD4 T cells in relation to SARS-CoV-2 and coronaviruses. For the study at large: Negative control cultures got HIV-1 Nef peptides or no peptide. The HLA restriction of the shared crossreactive spike epitopes was mapped.

Study results and caveats: Samples before the pandemic and after infection were not matched within any donor.

This table comes from immunoSEQ multiplex PCR, and its TCRdb copy is limited to in-frame clones, with some not included. The table records some 27,000 clones, just under 75% of them present only once. The CDR3 has 14 residues. Germline loops: CDR1 KGHDR, CDR2 SFDVKD. Trimming took 7 bases from V and 5 from J, leaving 13 bases between them. This TCR came from a human donor in good health. The rearrangement uses TRBV24-1 and TRBJ2-2; a possible D gene is TRBD1 (6 bases). The sequenced material came from CD4+ T cells from PBMCs, cultured in vitro. The CDR3 spells CATRAGANTGELFF. DNA for the CDR3: TGTGCCACCAGAGCAGGGGCTAATACCGGGGAGCTGTTTTTT.